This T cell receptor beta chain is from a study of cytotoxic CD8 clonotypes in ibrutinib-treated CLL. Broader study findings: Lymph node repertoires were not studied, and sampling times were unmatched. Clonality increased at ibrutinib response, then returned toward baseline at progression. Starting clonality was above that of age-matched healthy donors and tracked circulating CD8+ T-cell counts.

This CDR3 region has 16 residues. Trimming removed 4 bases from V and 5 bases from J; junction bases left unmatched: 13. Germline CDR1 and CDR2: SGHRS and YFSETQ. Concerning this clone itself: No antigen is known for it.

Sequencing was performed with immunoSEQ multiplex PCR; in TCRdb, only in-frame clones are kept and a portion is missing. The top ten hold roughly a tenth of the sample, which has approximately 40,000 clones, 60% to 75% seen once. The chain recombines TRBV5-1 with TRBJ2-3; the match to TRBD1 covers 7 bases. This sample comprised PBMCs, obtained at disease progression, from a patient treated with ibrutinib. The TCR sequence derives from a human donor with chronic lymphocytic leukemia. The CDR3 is CASSPDPGGLRDTQYF. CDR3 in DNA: TGCGCCAGCAGCCCGGACCCAGGGGGTTTGAGAGATACGCAGTATTTT.